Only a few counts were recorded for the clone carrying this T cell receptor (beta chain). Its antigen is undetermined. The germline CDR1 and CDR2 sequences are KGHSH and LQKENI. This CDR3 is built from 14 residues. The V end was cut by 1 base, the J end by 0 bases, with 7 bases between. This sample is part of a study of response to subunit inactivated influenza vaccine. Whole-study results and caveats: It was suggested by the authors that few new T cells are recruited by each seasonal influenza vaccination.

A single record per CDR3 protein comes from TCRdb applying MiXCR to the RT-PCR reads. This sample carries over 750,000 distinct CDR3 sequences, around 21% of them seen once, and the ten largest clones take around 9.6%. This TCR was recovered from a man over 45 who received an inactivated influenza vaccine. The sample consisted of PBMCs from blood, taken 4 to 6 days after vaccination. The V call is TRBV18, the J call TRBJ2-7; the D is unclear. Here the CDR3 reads CASSPQGDSYEQYF. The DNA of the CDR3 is TGTGCCAGCTCACCACAGGGCGACTCCTACGAGCAGTACTTC.